A selection of T cell receptor beta chains follows, all from one sample in a study of human T cells and chemical hapten exposure. TCRdb re-called the 5' RACE reads through MiXCR, storing one row per CDR3 protein. The data contain 110,000 or so distinct CDR3 sequences, 19% of them singletons. Receptor source: a human donor in good health. CDR3s include the opening cysteine and the closing phenylalanine or tryptophan. The D gene is left open where the match is weak. Not every row has a clone size; where given, it reads once, few, many or a size class.

>TRBJ1-4|-|TRBV30|-
TGTGCCTGGAGTGACGGGCCCCGGACGGGTGAAAAACTGTTTTTT
CAWSDGPRTGEKLFF
>TRBJ2-1|-|TRBV15|-
TGTGCCACCAGCAGAGATCGCTACCCATTAAACAATGAGCAGTTCTTC
CATSRDRYPLNNEQFF
>TRBJ1-6|-|TRBV20-1|-
TGCAGTGCTAGAGAGGGGGGGAAAACCTATAATTCACCCCTCCACTTT
CSAREGGKTYNSPLHF
>TRBJ1-1|-|TRBV10-3|TRBD1
TGTGCCATCAGTGATCGGGACAGGGGATCCACTGAAGCTTTCTTT
CAISDRDRGSTEAFF
>TRBJ2-7|few|TRBV18|TRBD1
TGTGCCAGCTCGCCAATCCCCGTCTTGACAGGGGGGTCCTACGAGCAGTACTTC
CASSPIPVLTGGSYEQYF
>TRBJ1-1|-|TRBV29-1|-
TGCAGCGCCGTGGGGCGGGCTGAAGCTTTCTTT
CSAVGRAEAFF
>TRBJ1-1|-|TRBV28|-
TGTGCCAGCAGTTTATTTAACACTGAAGCTTTCTTT
CASSLFNTEAFF
>TRBJ2-7|-|TRBV6-1|TRBD2
TGTGCCAGCAGTGAAATGGCGGGAGCCGGATACGAGCAGTACTTC
CASSEMAGAGYEQYF
>TRBJ1-2|-|TRBV3-1|TRBD1
TGTGCCAGCAGCCAAGTCTTCTCGGGACAGGGGGATTCTTTGAACTATGGCTACACCTTC
CASSQVFSGQGDSLNYGYTF
>TRBJ2-5|-|TRBV25-1|-
TGTGCCACAACATGGGGGGAGACCCAGTACTTC
CATTWGETQYF
>TRBJ1-1|-|TRBV12-3/TRBV12-4|-
TGTGCCAGCAGTTTACTCCGAACGGGCACTGAAGCTTTCTTT
CASSLLRTGTEAFF
>TRBJ1-1|-|TRBV20-1|-
TGCAGTGCCGGCTACGAAGGGAACACTGAAGCTTTCTTT
CSAGYEGNTEAFF
>TRBJ1-6|-|TRBV7-8|-
TGTGCCAGCAGCTTAATTCGGCAGGTCCGGTCACCCCTCCACTTT
CASSLIRQVRSPLHF
>TRBJ2-2|-|TRBV27|TRBD2
TGTGCCAGCAGTTTATGGCGGGAGGGCCGTGTGTCCGGGGAGCTGTTTTTT
CASSLWREGRVSGELFF